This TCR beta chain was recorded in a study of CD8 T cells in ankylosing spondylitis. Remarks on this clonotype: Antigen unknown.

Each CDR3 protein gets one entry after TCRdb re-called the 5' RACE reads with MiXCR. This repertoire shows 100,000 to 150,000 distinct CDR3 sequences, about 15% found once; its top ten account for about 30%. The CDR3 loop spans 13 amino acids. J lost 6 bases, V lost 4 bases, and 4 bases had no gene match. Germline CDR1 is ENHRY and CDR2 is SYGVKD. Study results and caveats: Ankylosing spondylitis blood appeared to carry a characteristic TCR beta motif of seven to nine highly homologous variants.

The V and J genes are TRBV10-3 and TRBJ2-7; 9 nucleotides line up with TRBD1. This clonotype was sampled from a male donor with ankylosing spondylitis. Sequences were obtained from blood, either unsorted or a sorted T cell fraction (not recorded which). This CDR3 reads CAISAYRGLEQYF. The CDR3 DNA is TGTGCCATCAGTGCGTACAGGGGGCTCGAGCAGTACTTC.